This TCR beta chain was recovered during a study of CXCR3-negative and CXCR3-positive naive CD8 T cells. Study-wide findings and caveats: Naive CXCR3-positive and CXCR3-negative cells shared similar TRBV-TRBJ usage, unlike memory cells.

The CDR3 is made up of 13 amino acids. Germline CDR1 and CDR2: SQVTM and ANQGSEA. Libraries of TRB cDNA were made by 5' RACE and carried UMIs. TCRdb reprocessed the 5' RACE reads and reports one entry per CDR3 protein, with no DNA. This sample contains 46,000 or so distinct CDR3 sequences. This clonotype shows up as medium-sized by frequency. Its antigen is still unknown. Sequenced: naive CXCR3- CD8+ T cells from blood. Indicated subset: CD45RO-CCR7+CD27+CD95- naive CD8+ T cells lacking CXCR3 (TNR3-). The TCR comes from a human donor in good health. Some clones in this sample may be carry-over from other donors' samples. J is TRBJ2-1 and V is TRBV29-1; TCRdb's D call of TRBD1 is untestable without DNA. CDR3 residues: CSVIPGQDHEQFF.